These 27 T cell receptor beta chains were sequenced from one sample in a study of spatial heterogeneity in lung cancer. Study-wide findings and caveats: Tumor mutation count correlated with how many alpha and beta TCRs expanded intratumorally.

As to time point: sample taken at primary tumor resection. Using its own MiXCR run on the 5' RACE reads, TCRdb lists one record per CDR3 protein. The table lists about 11,000 distinct CDR3 sequences, around 5.5% of them singletons. These receptors' targets are unknown. The sequencing used lung tumor tissue, collected at surgery. All receptors come from a male donor with early-stage non-small cell lung cancer.

As for this clonotype: The library was built for alpha chains, so this beta chain is an off-target read and its size means little. V usage is TRBV28 and J usage is TRBJ2-5, with a tentative D call TRBD2 (6 bases). V lost 2 bases and J lost 5, with 9 bases in between. CDR3 length: 13 amino acids. Germline assignment: CDR1 MDHEN and CDR2 SYDVKM. CDR3 in amino acids: CASSLGGRETQYF. Written as DNA, the CDR3 is TGTGCCAGCAGTTTAGGAGGGAGGGAGACCCAGTACTTC.

This clonotype was seen at least ten times. Being off target in a library aimed at alpha chains, this beta chain has a size of little meaning. The chain combines TRBV12-3 or TRBV12-4 with TRBJ2-7; D gene ambiguous. Trimming took off 1 base at V and 5 bases at J, with 6 bases between the two ends. The CDR3 is 12 amino acids. The CDR3 DNA reads as TGTGCCAGCAGTTTAGGTGTGAACGAGCAGTACTTC. Amino acid sequence: CASSLGVNEQYF.

This clonotype was recorded a few times. The library was built for alpha chains, so this beta chain is an off-target read and its size means little. This chain joins TRBV20-1 and TRBJ1-6, with TRBD1 as a possible D gene (6 bases). Germline CDR1 and CDR2: DFQATT and SNEGSKA (reference sequence). Trimming took 2 bases from V and 0 from J, leaving 8 bases between them. The CDR3 consists of 15 residues. The CDR3 spells CSARKDSSYNSPLHF. DNA of the CDR3: TGCAGTGCTAGAAAGGACAGCTCCTATAATTCACCCCTCCACTTT.

Concerning this clonotype: This beta chain is a stray read from a library made for alpha chains; its abundance is not meaningful. CDR3 bases: TGTGCCAGCAGCCACCCCTGGACCGGGACAGGGAGTGGAAAACTGTTTTTT. Amino acid sequence: CASSHPWTGTGSGKLFF. The chain combines TRBV4-2 with TRBJ1-4, with 9 bases matching TRBD1. This CDR3 is built from 17 residues. With V trimmed by 3 bases and J by 10 bases, 15 bases remained unmatched. Germline CDR1 and CDR2: LGHNA and YNFKEQ.

By sample share, this clonotype is medium-sized. The junction and the germline gene differ at one end; a read error may be behind it. The library was built for alpha chains, so this beta chain is an off-target read and its size means little. The gene calls are TRBV12-3 or TRBV12-4 and TRBJ2-1; tentative D call: TRBD1 (6 bases). The CDR3 has 17 amino acids. The CDR3 loop is CASRLGGQGLTYNEQFF. The CDR3 nucleotides read TGTGCCAGCAGATTAGGGGGTCAGGGGCTTACCTACAATGAGCAGTTCTTC.

This clonotype has a handful of counts. Being off target in a library aimed at alpha chains, this beta chain has a size of little meaning. The V and J genes are TRBV28 and TRBJ2-7, with 7 bases that match TRBD1. There are 12 residues in the CDR3. CDR1 is MDHEN, CDR2 SYDVKM, per germline. The ends lost 8 bases at V and 3 bases at J; junction bases unmatched: 4. CDR3 DNA: TGTGCCAGCGGGACAGAAGTCTACGAGCAGTACTTC. Translating it yields CASGTEVYEQYF.

This clonotype is categorized as medium-sized. This beta chain is an unintended read in a library built for alpha chains; its size means little. This chain connects TRBV6-2 or TRBV6-3 to TRBJ2-2; a weak D match, TRBD1 (6 bases). From germline, CDR1 is MNHEY and CDR2 SVGEGT. This CDR3 spans 13 amino acids. Deletions cut 5 bases from V and 4 bases from J, with 8 bases between. The CDR3, as DNA: TGTGCCAGCAGTGCAGGGGTCACCGGGGAGCTGTTTTTT. This encodes CASSAGVTGELFF.

This clonotype was found a few times. This beta chain came through as a stray read in a library set up for alpha chains, and its size says little. The genes are TRBV5-5 and TRBJ1-1, with 7 bases that match TRBD1. Germline V gives CDR1 SGHKS, CDR2 YYEKEE (reference sequence). The J segment lost 6 bases and the V segment lost 2 bases, leaving 10 bases of the junction unmatched. The CDR3 totals 15 residues. The CDR3 here is CASSFRTGFWPEAFF. The CDR3 nucleotides are TGTGCCAGCAGCTTCCGGACAGGATTTTGGCCTGAAGCTTTCTTT.

Many counts were recorded for this clonotype. For a library built for alpha chains, this beta chain is a stray read; little rests on its size. V and J are TRBV29-1 and TRBJ2-3; 7 nucleotides match TRBD2. Unmatched junction bases numbered 12, after V lost 2 bases and J lost 10 bases. This CDR3 is built from 14 residues. The germline gives CDR1 SQVTM, CDR2 ANQGSEA. The CDR3 loop is CSVEPSLAVSSQYF. For the CDR3, the DNA is TGCAGCGTTGAACCAAGCCTAGCGGTATCTTCGCAGTATTTT.

This clonotype was counted at least ten times. As an off-target read in a library built for alpha chains, this beta chain has a frequency of little significance. The chain combines TRBV7-2 with TRBJ2-1; 11 bases line up with TRBD2. There are 16 residues in the CDR3. V gave up 6 bases and J gave up 0 bases; unmatched junction bases: 4. CDR1 is SGHTA and CDR2 is FQGNSA in the germline V gene. CDR3 amino acids: CASRRLAGSSYNEQFF. In DNA form, the CDR3 reads TGTGCCAGCAGAAGACTAGCGGGGAGCTCCTACAATGAGCAGTTCTTC. Full variable domain (missing parts from reference TRBV7-2 and TRBJ2-1): GAGVSQSPSNKVTEKGKDVELRCDPISGHTALYWYRQSLGQGLEFLIYFQGNSAPDKSGLPSDRFSAERTGGSVSTLTIQRTQQEDSAVYLCASRRLAGSSYNEQFFGPGTRLTVL.

With regard to this clonotype: As an off-target read in a library built for alpha chains, this beta chain has a frequency of little significance. V is TRBV2 and J is TRBJ2-5, with 8 positions matching TRBD1. Germline CDR1 and CDR2: SNHLY and FYNNEI. Unmatched junction bases numbered 4, after V lost 9 bases and J lost 1 base. This CDR3 comprises 13 residues. In DNA, the CDR3 is TGTGCCAGAGGACAGGGAACCCAAGAGACCCAGTACTTC. It is translated as CARGQGTQETQYF. Full variable domain (outside the CDR3, taken from reference TRBV2 and TRBJ2-5): EPEVTQTPSHQVTQMGQEVILRCVPISNHLYFYWYRQILGQKVEFLVSFYNNEISEKSEIFDDQFSVERPDGSNFTLKIRSTKLEDSAMYFCARGQGTQETQYFGPGTRLLVL.

In this sample, this clonotype is medium-sized. Being off target in a library aimed at alpha chains, this beta chain has a size of little meaning. J is TRBJ1-6 and V is TRBV3-1; no clear D. V lost 3 bases and J 5 bases, leaving 5 bases between the germline ends. Germline V CDR1 and CDR2: LGHDT, YNNKEL (reference sequence). There are 13 residues in the CDR3. CDR3 region: CASSQGNNSPLHF. CDR3 nucleotide sequence: TGTGCCAGCAGCCAGGGAAATAATTCACCCCTCCACTTT.

This clonotype has ten or more counts. Since the library was made to target alpha chains, this beta chain is a stray read and its abundance is not meaningful. The chain links TRBV5-6 to TRBJ2-1, with D unclear. In germline, CDR1 is SGHDT, CDR2 YYEEEE. Trimming removed 4 bases at V and 0 bases at J, with 11 bases between. The CDR3 has 15 amino acids. This CDR3 reads CASSPTGSSYNEQFF. The CDR3 nucleotides are TGTGCCAGCAGCCCCACCGGTAGCTCCTACAATGAGCAGTTCTTC.

This clonotype ranks as medium-sized. As an off-target read in a library built for alpha chains, this beta chain has a frequency of little significance. The chain recombines TRBV29-1 with TRBJ1-1; D is perhaps TRBD1 (5 bases). Trimming left V 5 bases short and J 7 bases short, with 20 bases between. In germline, CDR1 is SQVTM, CDR2 ANQGSEA. CDR3 length: 14 amino acids. Here the CDR3 reads CSVPGRNMGGEAFF. The CDR3, as DNA: TGCAGCGTTCCGGGACGGAATATGGGGGGTGAAGCTTTCTTT.

In this sample, this clonotype turned up a few times. This beta chain is an unintended read in a library built for alpha chains; its size means little. The chain recombines TRBV28 with TRBJ2-2; TRBD1 might be the D (6 bases). CDR3 length: 15 amino acids. Germline CDR1 reads MDHEN; CDR2 reads SYDVKM. V lost 5 bases and J lost 2, with 12 bases in between. CDR3 sequence: CASSPDRSNTGELFF. DNA for the CDR3: TGTGCCAGCAGTCCTGACAGGTCAAACACCGGGGAGCTGTTTTTT. The variable domain in full, with the rest retrieved from reference TRBV28 and TRBJ2-2, is DVKVTQSSRYLVKRTGEKVFLECVQDMDHENMFWYRQDPGLGLRLIYFSYDVKMKEKGDIPEGYSVSREKKERFSLILESASTNQTSMYLCASSPDRSNTGELFFGEGSRLTVL.

This clonotype was seen ten or more times. Little can be read into the size of this beta chain, an off-target read in a library designed for alpha chains. The chain has TRBV12-5 and TRBJ2-2; D not certain. Germline CDR1 and CDR2: LGHNT and FRNRAP. Trimming cost V 5 bases and J 8 bases, with 12 bases left between them. This CDR3 comprises 13 residues. The CDR3 sequence: CASGPTLGGELFF. The DNA for the CDR3 is TGTGCTAGTGGTCCAACTTTGGGAGGGGAGCTGTTTTTT.

This clonotype occurred many times. Because this beta chain is a stray read in a library intended to capture alpha chains, its abundance should not be given much weight. This rearrangement joins TRBV28 to TRBJ2-4, with a tentative D call TRBD1 (9 bases). Germline CDR1 is MDHEN and CDR2 is SYDVKM. The V gene lost 4 bases and the J gene lost 8 bases, with 24 bases spanning the gap. The CDR3 has 17 amino acids. The CDR3 DNA sequence: TGTGCCAGCAGTTCGCCGGGACAGGGTAGCGGGATTTACATTCAGTACTTC. This gives the protein CASSSPGQGSGIYIQYF.

In its sample, this clonotype was seen a few times. A library prepared for alpha chains yielded this beta chain as an off-target read; its size is of little meaning. The chain couples TRBV7-2 to TRBJ1-5; no firm D call. V was clipped by 4 bases and J by 0 bases, with 10 bases between them. The CDR3 extends over 15 amino acids. Germline V gives CDR1 SGHTA, CDR2 FQGNSA. The CDR3 nucleotides read TGTGCCAGCAGCTATACCGGGTTTAGCAATCAGCCCCAGCATTTT. Residues: CASSYTGFSNQPQHF.

This clonotype has ten or more counts. This beta chain is an unintended read in a library built for alpha chains; its size means little. The chain carries TRBV20-1 and TRBJ2-1; TRBD2 matches 10 bases. Germline lookup yields CDR1 DFQATT and CDR2 SNEGSKA (reference sequence). V trimming: 1 base; J trimming: 7 bases; junction bases outside the gene matches: 7. The CDR3 extends over 15 amino acids. In DNA form, the CDR3 reads TGCAGTGCTAGAGGTAGCGGGGGGCTGATGAATGAGCAGTTCTTC. This translates into CSARGSGGLMNEQFF.

This clonotype appeared many times. Since the library was made to target alpha chains, this beta chain is a stray read and its abundance is not meaningful. The chain combines TRBV2 with TRBJ2-7; 10 bases line up with TRBD2. The CDR3 contains 15 residues. V lost 5 bases, J lost 5 bases, and 9 bases stayed unmatched. The germline CDR1 and CDR2 sequences are SNHLY and FYNNEI. The CDR3 DNA is TGTGCCAGCAGTCTAGCGGGAGTTCGTAGCCACGAGCAGTACTTC. This gives the protein CASSLAGVRSHEQYF.

About this clonotype itself: This beta chain lies outside the target of a library built for alpha chains; its clone size means little. The genes are TRBV7-2 and TRBJ2-2; D gene unclear. CDR1 is SGHTA, CDR2 FQGNSA, per germline. The CDR3 has 13 residues. Deletions cut 5 bases from V and 6 bases from J, with 10 bases between. CDR3: CASSDIVAGELFF. DNA for the CDR3: TGTGCCAGCAGCGACATAGTGGCCGGGGAGCTGTTTTTT.

This clonotype is labeled as medium-sized (0.01 to 0.1%). Since it is a stray read in a library aimed at alpha chains, this beta chain has a size that is not meaningful. The chain's CDR3 is CAISATGANQPQHF. The CDR3 nucleotides are TGTGCCATCAGCGCGACAGGGGCCAATCAGCCCCAGCATTTT. The chain joins TRBV10-3 to TRBJ1-5, with 8 positions matching TRBD1. Germline CDR1 reads ENHRY; CDR2 reads SYGVKD. With 6 bases clipped from V and 3 bases from J, the junction kept 4 bases outside the gene matches. This CDR3 spans 14 amino acids.

This clonotype was observed at least ten times. This beta chain appears as a stray read in a library generated for alpha chains; its size is not informative. The rearrangement joins TRBV20-1 to TRBJ2-7; 12 bases map to TRBD2. Germline V gene lookup returns CDR1 DFQATT and CDR2 SNEGSKA (reference sequence). The CDR3 is 14 amino acids. V lost 7 bases and J lost 4; bases outside the gene matches: 8. The DNA for the CDR3 is TGCAGTGTTCTCGGACTAGCGGGAAATTACGAGCAGTACTTC. It is translated as CSVLGLAGNYEQYF.

In the case of this clonotype: This beta chain lies outside the target of a library built for alpha chains; its clone size means little. The V gene is TRBV20-1, the J gene TRBJ2-1; no clear D gene. The V gene lost 0 bases and the J gene lost 0 bases, with 18 bases spanning the gap. The CDR3 runs to 18 residues. Germline V gene lookup returns CDR1 DFQATT and CDR2 SNEGSKA (reference sequence). In nucleotides, the CDR3 is TGCAGTGCTAGAGATTTACAGCCGCGTAGGTCCTCCTACAATGAGCAGTTCTTC. Translated: CSARDLQPRRSSYNEQFF.

This clonotype was picked up many times. Since the library was made to target alpha chains, this beta chain is a stray read and its abundance is not meaningful. The CDR3, as DNA: TGTGCCAGCAGCTTACCCGTTTACAATGAGCAGTTCTTC. This translates into CASSLPVYNEQFF. The chain carries TRBV7-9 and TRBJ2-1; D remains ambiguous. There are 13 residues in the CDR3. CDR1 and CDR2 (germline): SEHNR, FQNEAQ (reference sequence). Trimming cost V 2 bases and J 4 bases, with 6 bases left between them.

This clonotype has ten or more counts. The library was designed around alpha chains, so this beta chain is a stray read whose abundance carries little weight. V and J are TRBV18 and TRBJ1-5; perhaps TRBD1 as D (6 bases). CDR3 length: 15 amino acids. Trimming cost V 5 bases and J 6 bases, with 17 bases left between them. Germline V gene sequence: CDR1 KGHSH, CDR2 LQKENI. CDR3 nucleotides: TGTGCCAGCTCAGGGAACAGGGCCCTTGGTCAGCCCCAGCATTTT. Translated: CASSGNRALGQPQHF. Looking up the rest from reference TRBV18 and TRBJ1-5 gives the full variable domain: NAGVMQNPRHLVRRRGQEARLRCSPMKGHSHVYWYRQLPEEGLKFMVYLQKENIIDESGMPKERFSAEFPKEGPSILRIQQVVRGDSAAYFCASSGNRALGQPQHFGDGTRLSIL.

About this clonotype: This beta chain turned up in a library designed for alpha chains; as an off-target read, its abundance says little. The V and J genes are TRBV7-3 and TRBJ1-1; D might be TRBD1 (5 bases). Germline V lookup: CDR1 SGHTA, CDR2 FQGTGA. The CDR3 sequence is 13 residues long. Trimming left V 4 bases short and J 1 base short, with 7 bases between. CDR3 DNA: TGTGCCAGCAGCTCAGGACAGAACACTGAAGCTTTCTTT. Encoded protein: CASSSGQNTEAFF.